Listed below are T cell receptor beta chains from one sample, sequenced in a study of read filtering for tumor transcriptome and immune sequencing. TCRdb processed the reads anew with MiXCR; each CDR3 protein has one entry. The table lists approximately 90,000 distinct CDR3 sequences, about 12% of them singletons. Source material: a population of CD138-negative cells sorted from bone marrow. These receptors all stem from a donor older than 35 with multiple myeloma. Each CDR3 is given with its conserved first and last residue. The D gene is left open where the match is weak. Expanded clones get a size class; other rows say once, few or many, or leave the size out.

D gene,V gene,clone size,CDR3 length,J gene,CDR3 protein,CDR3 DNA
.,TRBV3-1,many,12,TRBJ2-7,CASSQRAGEQYF,TGTGCCAGCAGCCAGAGGGCCGGGGAGCAGTACTTC
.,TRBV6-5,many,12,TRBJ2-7,CASGRTRDEQYF,TGTGCCAGCGGTCGGACGAGAGACGAGCAGTACTTC
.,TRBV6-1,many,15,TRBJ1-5,CASVWGEGSNQPQHF,TGTGCCAGCGTTTGGGGTGAGGGCAGCAATCAGCCCCAGCATTTT
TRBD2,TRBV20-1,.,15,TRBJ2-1,CSARDRAGGDKGQFF,TGCAGTGCTAGAGATAGGGCGGGAGGGGACAAAGGGCAGTTCTTC
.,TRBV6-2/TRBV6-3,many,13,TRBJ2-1,CATRGSSYNEQFF,TGTGCCACCCGAGGGAGCTCCTACAATGAGCAGTTCTTC
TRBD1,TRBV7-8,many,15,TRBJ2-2,CASSITGAGTGELFF,TGTGCCAGCAGCATTACAGGGGCCGGCACCGGGGAGCTGTTTTTT
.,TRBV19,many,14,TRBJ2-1,CASSIGTAWVEQFF,TGTGCCAGTAGTATCGGCACTGCATGGGTTGAGCAGTTCTTC
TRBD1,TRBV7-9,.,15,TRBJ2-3,CASSSWDRGADTQYF,TGTGCCAGCAGCTCTTGGGACAGGGGCGCAGATACGCAGTATTTT
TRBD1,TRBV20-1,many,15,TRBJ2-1,CSGTTGGGSYNEQFF,TGCAGCGGAACGACAGGGGGCGGCTCCTACAATGAGCAGTTCTTC
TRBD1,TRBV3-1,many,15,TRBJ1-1,CASRPVGQGNTEAFF,TGTGCCAGCAGACCCGTCGGACAGGGGAACACTGAAGCTTTCTTT
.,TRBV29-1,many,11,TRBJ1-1,CSVRMNTEAFF,TGCAGCGTTCGCATGAACACTGAAGCTTTCTTT
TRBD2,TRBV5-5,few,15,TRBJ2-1,CASSSGLAHYNEQFF,TGTGCCAGCAGCTCGGGACTAGCACACTACAATGAGCAGTTCTTC
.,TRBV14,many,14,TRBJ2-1,CASSPGFILNEQFF,TGTGCCAGCAGCCCCGGATTCATTCTTAATGAGCAGTTCTTC
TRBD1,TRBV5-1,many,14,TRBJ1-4,CASSFQGAGEKLFF,TGCGCCAGCAGCTTTCAGGGGGCTGGGGAAAAACTGTTTTTT
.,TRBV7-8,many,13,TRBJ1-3,CASSSQDTNTIYF,TGTGCCAGCAGCTCACAAGACACAAACACCATATATTTT
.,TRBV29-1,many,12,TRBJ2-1,CSVKRDTAEQFF,TGCAGCGTTAAAAGGGACACTGCTGAGCAGTTCTTC
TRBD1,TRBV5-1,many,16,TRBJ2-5,CASSSGQGAPQETQYF,TGCGCCAGCAGCTCGGGACAGGGGGCTCCTCAAGAGACCCAGTACTTC
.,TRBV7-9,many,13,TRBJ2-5,CASSFMGSETQYF,TGTGCCAGCAGCTTTATGGGTTCGGAGACCCAGTACTTC
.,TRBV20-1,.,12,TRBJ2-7,CSASSDRGEQYF,TGCAGTGCTAGTAGTGACCGGGGCGAGCAGTACTTC
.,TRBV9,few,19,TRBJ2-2,CASSVGRGRGLRNTGELFF,TGTGCCAGCAGCGTAGGAAGGGGGAGGGGACTGCGGAACACCGGGGAGCTGTTTTTT
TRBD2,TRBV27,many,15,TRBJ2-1,CASRHWTSGRNEQFF,TGTGCCAGCAGGCACTGGACTAGCGGGAGGAATGAGCAGTTCTTC
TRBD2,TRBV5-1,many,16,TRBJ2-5,CASSTGTSGAWETQYF,TGCGCCAGCAGCACTGGGACTAGCGGGGCCTGGGAGACCCAGTACTTC
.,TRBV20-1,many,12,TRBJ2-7,CSARPWSYEQYF,TGTAGTGCTAGACCTTGGTCCTACGAGCAGTACTTC
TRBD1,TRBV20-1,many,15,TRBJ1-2,CSASSGDSPVYGYTF,TGCAGTGCCTCCTCCGGGGACAGTCCCGTGTATGGCTACACCTTC
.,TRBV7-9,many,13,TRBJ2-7,CASSTSSLREQYF,TGTGCCAGCAGCACATCTTCCCTCCGGGAGCAGTACTTC
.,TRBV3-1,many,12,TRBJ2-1,CASSPAAGEQFF,TGTGCCAGCAGCCCCGCGGCGGGTGAGCAGTTCTTC
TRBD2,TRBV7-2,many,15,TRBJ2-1,CASSLTGLAGIGQFF,TGTGCCAGCAGCCTGACGGGACTAGCGGGAATAGGGCAGTTCTTC
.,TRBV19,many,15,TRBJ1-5,CASSDRASKSQPQHF,TGTGCCAGTAGTGACCGGGCCTCCAAGAGTCAGCCCCAGCATTTT
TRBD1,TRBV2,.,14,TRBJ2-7,CASSTQGPSYEQYF,TGTGCCAGCAGTACACAGGGGCCCTCCTACGAGCAGTACTTC
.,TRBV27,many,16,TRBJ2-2,CASRPGSGRGTGELFF,TGTGCCAGCAGACCAGGCTCGGGAAGGGGCACCGGGGAGCTGTTTTTT
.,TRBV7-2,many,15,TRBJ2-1,CASSSLSGSYNEQFF,TGTGCCAGCAGCTCCCTTAGCGGAAGCTACAATGAGCAGTTCTTC
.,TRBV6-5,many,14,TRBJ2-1,CASKTGRMSNEQFF,TGTGCCAGCAAGACGGGGAGGATGTCCAATGAGCAGTTCTTC
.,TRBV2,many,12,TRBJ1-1,CASRQENTEAFF,TGTGCCAGCAGGCAGGAGAACACTGAAGCTTTCTTT
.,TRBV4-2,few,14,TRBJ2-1,CASSQARTYNEQFF,TGTGCCAGCAGCCAAGCCCGAACCTACAATGAGCAGTTCTTC
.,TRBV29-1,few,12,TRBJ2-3,CSARALDYTQYF,TGCAGCGCCCGGGCCCTGGATTATACGCAGTATTTT
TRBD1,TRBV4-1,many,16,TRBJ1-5,CASSQDLGTGYQPQHF,TGCGCCAGCAGCCAAGATCTAGGGACAGGGTATCAGCCCCAGCATTTT
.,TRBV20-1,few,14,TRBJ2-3,CSARAALGTDTQYF,TGCAGTGCTAGAGCAGCCTTAGGCACAGATACGCAGTATTTT
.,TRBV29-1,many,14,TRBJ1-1,CSVLTGDMNTEAFF,TGCAGCGTTTTGACAGGAGACATGAACACTGAAGCTTTCTTT
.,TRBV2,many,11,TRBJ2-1,CASSEAPTPFF,TGTGCCAGCAGTGAAGCGCCGACTCCGTTCTTC
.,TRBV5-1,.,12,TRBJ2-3,CASSSAADTQYF,TGCGCCAGCAGCTCGGCGGCAGATACGCAGTATTTT
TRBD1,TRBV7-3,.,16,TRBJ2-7,CASSSSPGQGASEQYF,TGTGCCAGCAGCTCGTCGCCGGGACAGGGGGCGTCTGAGCAGTACTTC
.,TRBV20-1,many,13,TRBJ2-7,CSASSTTGYEQYF,TGCAGTGCTAGTTCAACAACGGGGTACGAGCAGTACTTC
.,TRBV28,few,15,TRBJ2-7,CASSPSGLSSYEQYF,TGTGCCAGCAGCCCCAGCGGCCTTAGCTCCTACGAGCAGTACTTC
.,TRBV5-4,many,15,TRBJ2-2,CATMRGANFGGELFF,TGTGCAACAATGCGGGGCGCGAATTTTGGCGGGGAGCTGTTTTTT
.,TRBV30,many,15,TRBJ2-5,CAWSPTGGGYETQYF,TGTGCCTGGAGTCCCACCGGAGGGGGCTATGAGACCCAGTACTTC
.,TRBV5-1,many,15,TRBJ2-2,CASSLAEGSTGELFF,TGCGCCAGCAGCTTGGCCGAGGGGAGCACCGGGGAGCTGTTTTTT
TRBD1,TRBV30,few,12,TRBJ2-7,CAWSPDAGGQYF,TGTGCCTGGAGTCCGGACGCAGGGGGGCAGTACTTC
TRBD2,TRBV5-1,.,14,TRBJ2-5,CASSLGGGQETQCF,TGCGCCAGCAGCTTGGGGGGGGGTCAAGAGACCCAGTGCTTC
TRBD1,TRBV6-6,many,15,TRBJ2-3,CASSYPPQGADTQYF,TGTGCCAGCAGTTATCCCCCCCAGGGGGCAGATACGCAGTATTTT